The clone carrying this TCR beta chain has a single count. The target antigen is unknown. This sample is drawn from a study of cytomegalovirus exposure and HLA in healthy donors. At the level of the study: Among the 398 genotyped donors, less than 85% were placed in the Caucasian-associated ancestry cluster. Findings of the study overall: What TCR beta sequences reportedly achieved was accurate prediction of HLA-A and HLA-B alleles in most subjects. Previous analysis showed most TCR beta V segments were productive about 87% or about 30% of the time. Immune exposure information comprised only CMV serostatus.

Primers: 60 Vbeta forward and 13 Jbeta reverse. Clones were sequenced by immunoSEQ multiplex PCR, and TCRdb holds only the in-frame ones, with some missing. The sample yields roughly 100,000 clones, 70% seen once. Germline CDR1 reads MDHEN; CDR2 reads SYDVKM. Trimming left V 5 bases short and J 8 bases short, with 18 bases between. The CDR3 runs 15 residues. This TCR derives from a middle-aged man in good health and CMV-seropositive. Sequenced input: PBMCs. V usage is TRBV28 and J usage is TRBJ1-4; D not resolved. The CDR3 DNA reads as TGTGCCAGCAGTAAAAAGACCGAGGTGGAAGAAAAACTGTTTTTT. It is translated as CASSKKTEVEEKLFF.